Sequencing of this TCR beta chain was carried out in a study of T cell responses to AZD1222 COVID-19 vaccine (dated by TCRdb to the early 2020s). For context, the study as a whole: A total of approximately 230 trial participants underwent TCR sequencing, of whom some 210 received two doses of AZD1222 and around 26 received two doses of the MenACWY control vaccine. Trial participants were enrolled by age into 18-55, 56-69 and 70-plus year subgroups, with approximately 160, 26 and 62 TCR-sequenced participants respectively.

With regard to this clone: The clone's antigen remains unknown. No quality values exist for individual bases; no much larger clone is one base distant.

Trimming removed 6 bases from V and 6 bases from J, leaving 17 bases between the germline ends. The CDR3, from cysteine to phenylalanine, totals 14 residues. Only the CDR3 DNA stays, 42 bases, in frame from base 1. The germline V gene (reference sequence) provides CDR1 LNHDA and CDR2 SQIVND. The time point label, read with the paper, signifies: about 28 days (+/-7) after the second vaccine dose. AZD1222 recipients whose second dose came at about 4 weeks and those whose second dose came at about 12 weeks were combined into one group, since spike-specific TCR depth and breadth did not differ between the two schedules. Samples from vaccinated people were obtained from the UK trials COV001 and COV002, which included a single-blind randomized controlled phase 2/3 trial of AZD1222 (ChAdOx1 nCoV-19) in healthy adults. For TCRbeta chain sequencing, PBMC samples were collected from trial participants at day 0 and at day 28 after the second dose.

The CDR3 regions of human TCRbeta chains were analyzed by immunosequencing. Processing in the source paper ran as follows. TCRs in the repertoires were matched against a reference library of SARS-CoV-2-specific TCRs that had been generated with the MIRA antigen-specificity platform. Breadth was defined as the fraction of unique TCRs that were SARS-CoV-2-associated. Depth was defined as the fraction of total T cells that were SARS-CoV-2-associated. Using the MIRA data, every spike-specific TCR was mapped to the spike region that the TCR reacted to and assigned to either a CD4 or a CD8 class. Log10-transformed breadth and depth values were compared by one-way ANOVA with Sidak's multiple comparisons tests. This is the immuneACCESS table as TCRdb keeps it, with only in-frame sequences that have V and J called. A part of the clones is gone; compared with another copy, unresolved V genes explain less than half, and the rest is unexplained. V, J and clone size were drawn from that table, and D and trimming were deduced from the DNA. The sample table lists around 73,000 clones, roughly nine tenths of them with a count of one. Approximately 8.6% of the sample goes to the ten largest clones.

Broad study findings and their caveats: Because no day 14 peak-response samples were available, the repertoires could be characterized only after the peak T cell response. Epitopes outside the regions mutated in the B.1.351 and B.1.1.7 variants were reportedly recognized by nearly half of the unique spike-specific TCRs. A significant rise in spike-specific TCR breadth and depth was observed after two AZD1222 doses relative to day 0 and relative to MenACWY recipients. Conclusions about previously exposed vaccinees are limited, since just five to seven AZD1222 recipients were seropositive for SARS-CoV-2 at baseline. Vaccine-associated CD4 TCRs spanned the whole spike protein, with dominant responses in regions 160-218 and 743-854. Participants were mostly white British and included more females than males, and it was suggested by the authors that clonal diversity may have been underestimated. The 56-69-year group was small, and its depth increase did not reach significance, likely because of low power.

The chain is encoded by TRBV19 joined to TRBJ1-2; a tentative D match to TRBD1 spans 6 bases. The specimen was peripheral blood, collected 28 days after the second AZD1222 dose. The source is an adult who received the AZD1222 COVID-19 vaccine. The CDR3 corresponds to CASSNQGQGHGYTF. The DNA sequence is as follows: TGTGCCAGTAGCAATCAGGGGCAGGGCCATGGCTACACCTTC.